The source of this T cell receptor (beta chain) is a study of blood T cells in healthy people across ages. The study's findings and limits: Getting older went along with TCR beta diversity per million T cells dropping roughly linearly.

About this clonotype: Its antigen is still unknown.

Alongside a J-beta primer mix, a sample-barcoded 5' primer served in a second PCR lasting about 7 to 12 cycles. There were at least 2.5 million CDR3-containing paired-end reads obtained from each sample. TCRdb fed the 5' RACE reads into MiXCR, producing one record per CDR3 protein. The sample records about 1,600,000 distinct CDR3 sequences, around 42% being singletons. V lost 4 bases to trimming and J lost 1 base; unmatched junction nucleotides: 4. This CDR3 contains 15 residues. Looked up from germline, CDR1 is ENHRY and CDR2 is SYGVKD. Sample: blood. This chain connects TRBV10-3 to TRBJ2-5; 9 nucleotides agree with TRBD2. The TCR sequence derives from a woman younger than 35 in good health. The CDR3 loop reads CAISGLAGVQETQYF. CDR3 DNA sequence: TGTGCCATCAGTGGATTAGCGGGGGTCCAAGAGACCCAGTACTTC.